The rows below give T cell receptor beta chains drawn from one sample of a study of cytomegalovirus exposure and HLA in healthy donors. Produced via immunoSEQ multiplex PCR; TCRdb's table is partial and in-frame only. The table records approximately 58,000 clones, roughly 94% of them present only once. The sequencing input was PBMCs. The source is a man younger than 35 in good health and CMV-seronegative. The CDR3 runs from the conserved cysteine through the conserved F or W. The D gene is left open where the match is weak.

j_gene: TRBJ2-5
v_gene: TRBV19
len: 13
d_gene: NA
CDR3nt: TGTGCCAGTAGTATAGACAGGTCTGAGACCCAGTACTTC
CDR3aa: CASSIDRSETQYF

j_gene: TRBJ2-1
v_gene: TRBV5-5
len: 14
d_gene: NA
CDR3nt: TGTGCCAGCAGCTTAATTTCTAGCGTGCATGAGCAGTTCTTC
CDR3aa: CASSLISSVHEQFF

j_gene: TRBJ2-1
v_gene: TRBV13
len: 11
d_gene: NA
CDR3nt: TGTGCCAGCAGCTTAACGGATGAGCAGTTCTTC
CDR3aa: CASSLTDEQFF

j_gene: TRBJ2-5
v_gene: TRBV5-1
len: 17
d_gene: TRBD1
CDR3nt: TGCGCCAGCAGCCCGGGACAGGGATACTTAGATCAAGAGACCCAGTACTTC
CDR3aa: CASSPGQGYLDQETQYF

j_gene: TRBJ1-1
v_gene: TRBV7-2
len: 14
d_gene: TRBD1
CDR3nt: TGTGCCAGCAGCTTAGCTCAGGGGGGCACTGAAGCTTTCTTT
CDR3aa: CASSLAQGGTEAFF

j_gene: TRBJ2-5
v_gene: TRBV11-2
len: 15
d_gene: TRBD2
CDR3nt: TGTGCCAGCAGCGTAGGGGCGGGAGGGTCCTCGACCCAGTACTTC
CDR3aa: CASSVGAGGSSTQYF

j_gene: TRBJ2-3
v_gene: TRBV5-8
len: 14
d_gene: NA
CDR3nt: TGTGCCAGCAGCTTGGTAGTGGTTACAGATACGCAGTATTTT
CDR3aa: CASSLVVVTDTQYF

j_gene: TRBJ2-5
v_gene: TRBV7-2
len: 13
d_gene: NA
CDR3nt: TGTGCCAGCAGCTTAAAGCGGGAAGAGACCCAGTACTTC
CDR3aa: CASSLKREETQYF

j_gene: TRBJ2-7
v_gene: TRBV28
len: 15
d_gene: NA
CDR3nt: TGTGCCAGCAGTTTTTCTCAGGACATATCCTACGAGCAGTACTTC
CDR3aa: CASSFSQDISYEQYF

j_gene: TRBJ2-3
v_gene: TRBV7-2
len: 17
d_gene: NA
CDR3nt: TGTGCCAGCAGCTTAGTGGCTAGCGCTCTTAGCACAGATACGCAGTATTTT
CDR3aa: CASSLVASALSTDTQYF

j_gene: TRBJ1-1
v_gene: TRBV28
len: 14
d_gene: NA
CDR3nt: TGTGCCAGCAGTTCCGCAGGGTTGAACACTGAAGCTTTCTTT
CDR3aa: CASSSAGLNTEAFF

j_gene: TRBJ1-1
v_gene: TRBV27
len: 15
d_gene: NA
CDR3nt: TGTGCCAGCAGTTTATCCTTTGAGGGGGACACTGAAGCTTTCTTT
CDR3aa: CASSLSFEGDTEAFF

j_gene: TRBJ1-4
v_gene: TRBV4-2
len: 17
d_gene: TRBD1
CDR3nt: TGTGCCAGCAGCCAACCGACCAGGCAGGGGGTAAATGAAAAACTGTTTTTT
CDR3aa: CASSQPTRQGVNEKLFF

j_gene: TRBJ2-1
v_gene: TRBV7-3
len: 13
d_gene: TRBD2
CDR3nt: TGTGCCAGCAGTCCGGGACTAGGAGGTGAGCAGTTCTTC
CDR3aa: CASSPGLGGEQFF

j_gene: TRBJ1-2
v_gene: TRBV5-1
len: 18
d_gene: TRBD1
CDR3nt: TGCGCCAGCAGCTTGGATGGGACAGGGAGAACTACTAACTATGGCTACACCTTC
CDR3aa: CASSLDGTGRTTNYGYTF